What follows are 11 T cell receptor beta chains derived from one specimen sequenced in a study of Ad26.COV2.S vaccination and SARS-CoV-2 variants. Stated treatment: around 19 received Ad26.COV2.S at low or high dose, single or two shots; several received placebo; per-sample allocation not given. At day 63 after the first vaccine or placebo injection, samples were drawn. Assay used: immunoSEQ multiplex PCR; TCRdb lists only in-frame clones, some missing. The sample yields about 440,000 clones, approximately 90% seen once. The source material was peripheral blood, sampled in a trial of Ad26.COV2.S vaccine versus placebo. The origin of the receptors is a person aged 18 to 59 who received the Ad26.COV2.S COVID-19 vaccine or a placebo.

The CDR3, as DNA: TGCAGCGTAGAGGGACTAACGGATCGTGCTAGCTCCTACAATGAGCAGTTCTTC. It yields the protein CSVEGLTDRASSYNEQFF. The V call is TRBV29-1, the J call TRBJ2-1; TRBD2 matches at 7 bases. The CDR3 is 18 amino acids. V was clipped by 6 bases and J by 0 bases; unmatched bases: 17. Looked up from germline, CDR1 is SQVTM and CDR2 is ANQGSEA.

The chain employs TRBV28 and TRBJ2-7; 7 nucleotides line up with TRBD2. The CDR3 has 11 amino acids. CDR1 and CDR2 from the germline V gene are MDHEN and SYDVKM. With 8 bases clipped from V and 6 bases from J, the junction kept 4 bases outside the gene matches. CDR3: CASGGVAEQYF. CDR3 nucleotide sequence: TGTGCCAGCGGGGGGGTGGCCGAGCAGTACTTC. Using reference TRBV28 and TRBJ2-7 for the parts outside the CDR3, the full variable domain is DVKVTQSSRYLVKRTGEKVFLECVQDMDHENMFWYRQDPGLGLRLIYFSYDVKMKEKGDIPEGYSVSREKKERFSLILESASTNQTSMYLCASGGVAEQYFGPGTRLTVT.

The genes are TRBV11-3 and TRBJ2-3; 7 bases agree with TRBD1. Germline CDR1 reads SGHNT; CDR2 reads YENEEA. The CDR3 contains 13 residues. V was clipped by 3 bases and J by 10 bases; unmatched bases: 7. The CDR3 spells CASSLDRWTAQYF. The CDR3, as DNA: TGTGCCAGCAGCTTGGACAGGTGGACGGCGCAGTATTTT.

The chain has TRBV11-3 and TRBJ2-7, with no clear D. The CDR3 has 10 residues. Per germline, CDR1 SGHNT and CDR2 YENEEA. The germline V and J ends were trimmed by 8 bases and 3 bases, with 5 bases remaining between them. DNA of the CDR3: TGTGCCAGCTGGGACTACGAGCAGTACTTC. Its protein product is CASWDYEQYF.

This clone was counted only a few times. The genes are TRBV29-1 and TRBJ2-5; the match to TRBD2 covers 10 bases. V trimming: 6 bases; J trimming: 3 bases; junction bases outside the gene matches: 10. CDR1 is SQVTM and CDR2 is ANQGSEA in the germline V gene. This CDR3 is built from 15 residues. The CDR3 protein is CSVDTSGKMKETQYF. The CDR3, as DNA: TGCAGCGTCGATACTAGCGGGAAGATGAAAGAGACCCAGTACTTC.

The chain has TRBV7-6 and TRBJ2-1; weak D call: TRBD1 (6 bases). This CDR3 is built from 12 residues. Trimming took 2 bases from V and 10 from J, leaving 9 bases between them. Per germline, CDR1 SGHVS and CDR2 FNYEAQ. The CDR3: CASSLMGAEQFF. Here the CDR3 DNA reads TGTGCCAGCAGCTTAATGGGGGCGGAGCAGTTCTTC.

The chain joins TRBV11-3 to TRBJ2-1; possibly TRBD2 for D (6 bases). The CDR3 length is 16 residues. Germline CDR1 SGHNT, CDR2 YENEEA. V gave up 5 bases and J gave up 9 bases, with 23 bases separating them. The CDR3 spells CASSTGNSGGATEQFF. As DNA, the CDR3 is TGTGCCAGCAGCACAGGTAATAGCGGAGGGGCCACTGAGCAGTTCTTC.

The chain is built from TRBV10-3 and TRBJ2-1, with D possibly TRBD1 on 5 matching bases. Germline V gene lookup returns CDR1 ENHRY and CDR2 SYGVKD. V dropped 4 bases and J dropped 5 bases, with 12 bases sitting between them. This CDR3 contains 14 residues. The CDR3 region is CAISGGPGDNEQFF. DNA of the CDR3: TGTGCCATCAGTGGGGGCCCTGGCGACAATGAGCAGTTCTTC.

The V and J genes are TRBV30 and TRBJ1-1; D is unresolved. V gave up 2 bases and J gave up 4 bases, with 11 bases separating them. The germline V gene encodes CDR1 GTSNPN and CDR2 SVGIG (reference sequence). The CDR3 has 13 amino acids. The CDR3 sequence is CAWSSSDRTEAFF. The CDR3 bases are TGTGCCTGGAGTTCTTCGGACCGCACTGAAGCTTTCTTT.

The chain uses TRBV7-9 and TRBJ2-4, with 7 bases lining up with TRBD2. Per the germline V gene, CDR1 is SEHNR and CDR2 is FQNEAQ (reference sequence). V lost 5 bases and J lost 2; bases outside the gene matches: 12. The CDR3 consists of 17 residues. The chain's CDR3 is CASSDLGGEGSKNIQYF. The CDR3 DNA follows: TGTGCCAGCAGCGACCTTGGCGGGGAGGGTTCCAAAAACATTCAGTACTTC.

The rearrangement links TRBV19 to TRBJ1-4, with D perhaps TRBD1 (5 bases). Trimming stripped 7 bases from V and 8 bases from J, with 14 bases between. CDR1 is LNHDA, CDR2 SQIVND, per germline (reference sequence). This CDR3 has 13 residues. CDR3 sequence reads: CASIDTWDEKLFF. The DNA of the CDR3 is TGTGCCAGTATCGACACTTGGGACGAAAAACTGTTTTTT.